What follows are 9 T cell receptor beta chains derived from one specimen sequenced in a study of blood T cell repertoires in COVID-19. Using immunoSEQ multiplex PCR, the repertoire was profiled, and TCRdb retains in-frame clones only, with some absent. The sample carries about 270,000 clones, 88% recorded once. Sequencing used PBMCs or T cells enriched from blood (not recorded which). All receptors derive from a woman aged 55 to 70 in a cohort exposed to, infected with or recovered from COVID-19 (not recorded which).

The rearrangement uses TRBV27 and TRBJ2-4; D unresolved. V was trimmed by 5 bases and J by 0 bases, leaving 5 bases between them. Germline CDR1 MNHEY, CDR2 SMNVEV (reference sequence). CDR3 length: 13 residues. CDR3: CASSPVAKNIQYF. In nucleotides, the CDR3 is TGTGCCAGCAGTCCCGTAGCCAAAAACATTCAGTACTTC.

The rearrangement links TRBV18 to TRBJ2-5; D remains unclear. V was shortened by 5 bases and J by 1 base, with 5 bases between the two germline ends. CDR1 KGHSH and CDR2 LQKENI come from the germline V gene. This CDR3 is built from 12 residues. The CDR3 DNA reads TGTGCCAGCTCAGGAGCCCAAGAGACCCAGTACTTC. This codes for CASSGAQETQYF.

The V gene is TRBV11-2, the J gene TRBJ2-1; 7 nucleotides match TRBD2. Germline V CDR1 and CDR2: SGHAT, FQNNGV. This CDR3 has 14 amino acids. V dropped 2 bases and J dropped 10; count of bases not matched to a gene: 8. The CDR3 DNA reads TGTGCCAGCAGCTTACGGCTAGCGGCGTCCGAGCAGTTCTTC. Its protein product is CASSLRLAASEQFF. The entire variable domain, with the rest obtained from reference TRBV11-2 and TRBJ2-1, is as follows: EAGVAQSPRYKIIEKRQSVAFWCNPISGHATLYWYQQILGQGPKLLIQFQNNGVVDDSQLPKDRFSAERLKGVDSTLKIQPAKLEDSAVYLCASSLRLAASEQFFGPGTRLTVL.

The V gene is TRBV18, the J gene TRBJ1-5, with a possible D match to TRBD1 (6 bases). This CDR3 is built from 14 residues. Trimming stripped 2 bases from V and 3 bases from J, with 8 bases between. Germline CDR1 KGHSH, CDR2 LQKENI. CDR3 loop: CASSPDRSNQPQHF. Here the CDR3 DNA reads TGTGCCAGCTCACCAGACAGGTCCAATCAGCCCCAGCATTTT. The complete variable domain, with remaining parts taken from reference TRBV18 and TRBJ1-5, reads NAGVMQNPRHLVRRRGQEARLRCSPMKGHSHVYWYRQLPEEGLKFMVYLQKENIIDESGMPKERFSAEFPKEGPSILRIQQVVRGDSAAYFCASSPDRSNQPQHFGDGTRLSIL.

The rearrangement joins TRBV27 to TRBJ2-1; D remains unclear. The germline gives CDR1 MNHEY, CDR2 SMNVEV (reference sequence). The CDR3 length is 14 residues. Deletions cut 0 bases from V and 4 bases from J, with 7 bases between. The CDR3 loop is CASSLSGGYNEQFF. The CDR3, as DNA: TGTGCCAGCAGTTTATCTGGCGGTTACAATGAGCAGTTCTTC.

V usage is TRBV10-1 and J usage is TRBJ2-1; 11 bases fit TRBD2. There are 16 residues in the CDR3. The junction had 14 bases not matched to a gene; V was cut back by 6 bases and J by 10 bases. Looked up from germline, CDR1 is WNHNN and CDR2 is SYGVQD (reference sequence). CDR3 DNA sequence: TGCGCCAGCAGCGAGGGTAGCGGGAGGGCTACAGGAGAGCAGTTCTTC. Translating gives CASSEGSGRATGEQFF.

The CDR3 DNA follows: TGTGCCAGCACGGGCGGTTTGAAGGGGCTTTACGAGCAGTACTTC. It codes for CASTGGLKGLYEQYF. This chain uses TRBV11-2 with TRBJ2-7; D is perhaps TRBD1 (5 bases). CDR1 SGHAT and CDR2 FQNNGV come from the germline V gene. V dropped 7 bases and J dropped 4 bases, with 20 bases sitting between them. The CDR3 extends over 15 amino acids. The variable domain in full, with the rest retrieved from reference TRBV11-2 and TRBJ2-7, is EAGVAQSPRYKIIEKRQSVAFWCNPISGHATLYWYQQILGQGPKLLIQFQNNGVVDDSQLPKDRFSAERLKGVDSTLKIQPAKLEDSAVYLCASTGGLKGLYEQYFGPGTRLTVT.

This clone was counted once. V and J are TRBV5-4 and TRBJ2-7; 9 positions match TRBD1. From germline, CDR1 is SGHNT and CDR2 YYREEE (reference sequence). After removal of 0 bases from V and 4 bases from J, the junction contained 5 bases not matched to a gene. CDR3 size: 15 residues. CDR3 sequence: CASSLGFGQGYEQYF. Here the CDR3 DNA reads TGTGCCAGCAGCTTGGGTTTCGGACAGGGGTACGAGCAGTACTTC.

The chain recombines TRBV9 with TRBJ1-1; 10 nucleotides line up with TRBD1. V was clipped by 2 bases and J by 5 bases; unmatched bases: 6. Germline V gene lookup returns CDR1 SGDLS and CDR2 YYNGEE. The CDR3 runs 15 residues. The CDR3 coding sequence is TGTGCCAGCAGCGTCCGGGACAGGGGAGGGACTGAAGCTTTCTTT. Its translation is CASSVRDRGGTEAFF.